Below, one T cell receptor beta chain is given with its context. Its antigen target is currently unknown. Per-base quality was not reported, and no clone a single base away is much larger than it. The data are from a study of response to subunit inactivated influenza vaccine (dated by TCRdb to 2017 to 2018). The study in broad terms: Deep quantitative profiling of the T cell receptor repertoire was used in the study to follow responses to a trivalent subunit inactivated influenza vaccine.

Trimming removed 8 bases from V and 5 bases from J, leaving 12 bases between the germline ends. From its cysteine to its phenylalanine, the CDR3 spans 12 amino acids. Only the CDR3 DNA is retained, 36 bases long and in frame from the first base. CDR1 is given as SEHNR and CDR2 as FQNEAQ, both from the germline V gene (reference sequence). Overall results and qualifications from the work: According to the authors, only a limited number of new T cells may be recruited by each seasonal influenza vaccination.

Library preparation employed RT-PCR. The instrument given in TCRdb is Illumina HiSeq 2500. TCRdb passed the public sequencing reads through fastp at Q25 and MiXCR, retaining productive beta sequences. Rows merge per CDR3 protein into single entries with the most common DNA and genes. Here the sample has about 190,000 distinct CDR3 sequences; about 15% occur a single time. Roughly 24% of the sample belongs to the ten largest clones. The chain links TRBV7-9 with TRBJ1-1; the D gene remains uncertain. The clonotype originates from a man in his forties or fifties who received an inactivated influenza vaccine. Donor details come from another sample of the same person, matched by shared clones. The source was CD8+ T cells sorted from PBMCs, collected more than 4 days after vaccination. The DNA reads TGTGCCAGCTGTGAGGACCCTACTGAAGCTTTCTTT. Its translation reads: CASCEDPTEAFF. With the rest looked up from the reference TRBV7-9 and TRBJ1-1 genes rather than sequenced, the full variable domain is DTGVSQNPRHKITKRGQNVTFRCDPISEHNRLYWYRQTLGQGPEFLTYFQNEAQLEKSRLLSDRFSAERPKGSFSTLEIQRTEQGDSAMYLCASCEDPTEAFFGQGTRLTVV.